A single T cell receptor beta chain is shown here with its context. As yet, its antigen is unknown. CDR1 and CDR2 (germline): SSHAT, FNYEAQ (reference sequence). There are 13 residues in the CDR3. Trimming left V 5 bases short and J 3 bases short, with 9 bases between. This entry comes from a study of spatial heterogeneity in lung cancer. In the study overall: Each unique TCR and UMI combination was seen more than ten times on average in raw reads.

Each molecule of TCR cDNA was tagged with one unique molecular identifier. MiXCR, applied by TCRdb to the 5' RACE reads, yields one record per CDR3 protein. The profile covers 45,000 or so distinct CDR3 sequences, with roughly 7.6% appearing a single time and about 12% taken by the ten largest. Study-wide findings and caveats: Relative to follow-up, resection was when ubiquitous expanded tumor TCRs appeared more in blood.

Time point specified: sample taken at primary tumor resection. The authors sequenced whole RNA from tumor, nontumor lung or frozen PBMC without sorting. The chain links TRBV7-7 to TRBJ2-3; TRBD1 is a possible D gene (6 bases). The source material was PBMCs, sampled at surgery. The sequence came from a female donor with early-stage non-small cell lung cancer. The CDR3 spells CASSPGTTDTQYF. In nucleotides, the CDR3 is TGTGCCAGCAGCCCCGGGACAACAGATACGCAGTATTTT.